The sequence of this T cell receptor (beta chain) was determined in a study of blood T cell repertoires in COVID-19. Only a few counts were recorded for this clone. Adults between about 18 and 95 years of age took part from 20 to 25 US areas. Under the authors' procedure: Reference gene primer amplification gave nucleated cell count estimates. Sequenced by immunoSEQ multiplex PCR; TCRdb stores in-frame clones only, minus some. That table furnishes V, J and clone size, whereas the DNA furnished D and trimming. The profile shows a few hundred thousand clones, roughly 85% of them singletons. The germline V gene encodes CDR1 SGHNT and CDR2 YENEEA. Deletions cut 1 base from V and 0 bases from J, with 11 bases between. The CDR3 has 16 residues.

This TCR came from a woman in her forties with acute COVID-19. Sequenced input: PBMCs or T cells enriched from blood (not recorded which). The rearrangement joins TRBV11-3 to TRBJ2-3; the D gene is possibly TRBD1 (5 bases). Here the CDR3 reads CASSLARGVSTDTQYF. In DNA, the CDR3 is TGTGCCAGCAGCTTAGCAAGGGGCGTCAGCACAGATACGCAGTATTTT. The whole variable domain, filled in from reference TRBV11-3 and TRBJ2-3, reads EAGVVQSPRYKIIEKKQPVAFWCNPISGHNTLYWYLQNLGQGPELLIRYENEEAVDDSQLPKDRFSAERLKGVDSTLKIQPAELGDSAVYLCASSLARGVSTDTQYFGPGTRLTVL.